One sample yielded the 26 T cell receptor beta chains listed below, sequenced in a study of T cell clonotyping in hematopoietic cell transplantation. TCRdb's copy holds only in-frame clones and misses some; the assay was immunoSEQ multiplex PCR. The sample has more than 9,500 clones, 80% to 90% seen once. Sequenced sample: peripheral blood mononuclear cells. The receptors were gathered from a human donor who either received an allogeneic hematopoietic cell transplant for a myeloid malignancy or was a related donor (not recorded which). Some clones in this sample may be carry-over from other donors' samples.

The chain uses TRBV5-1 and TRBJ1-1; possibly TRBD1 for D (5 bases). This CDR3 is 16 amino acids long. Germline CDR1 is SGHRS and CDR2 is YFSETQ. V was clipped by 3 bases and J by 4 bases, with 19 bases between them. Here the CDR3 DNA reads TGCGCCAGCAGCTCGGATCGGGGGGATTATGGCACTGAAGCTTTCTTT. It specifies CASSSDRGDYGTEAFF.

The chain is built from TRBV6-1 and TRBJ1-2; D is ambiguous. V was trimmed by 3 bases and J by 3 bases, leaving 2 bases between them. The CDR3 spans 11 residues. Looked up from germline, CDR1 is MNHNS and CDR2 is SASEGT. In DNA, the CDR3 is TGTGCCAGCAGTGATCACTATGGCTACACCTTC. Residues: CASSDHYGYTF.

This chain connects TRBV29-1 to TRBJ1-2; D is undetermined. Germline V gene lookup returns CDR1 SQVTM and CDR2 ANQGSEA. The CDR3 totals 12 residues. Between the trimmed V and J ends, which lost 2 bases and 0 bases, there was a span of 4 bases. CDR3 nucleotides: TGCAGCGTTGAATTAGCTAACTATGGCTACACCTTC. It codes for CSVELANYGYTF.

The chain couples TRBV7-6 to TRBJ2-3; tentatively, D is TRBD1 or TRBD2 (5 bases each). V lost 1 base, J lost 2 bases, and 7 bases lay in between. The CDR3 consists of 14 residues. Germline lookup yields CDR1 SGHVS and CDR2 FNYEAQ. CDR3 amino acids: CASSLGGFTDTQYF. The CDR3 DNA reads TGTGCCAGCAGCTTAGGGGGGTTCACAGATACGCAGTATTTT.

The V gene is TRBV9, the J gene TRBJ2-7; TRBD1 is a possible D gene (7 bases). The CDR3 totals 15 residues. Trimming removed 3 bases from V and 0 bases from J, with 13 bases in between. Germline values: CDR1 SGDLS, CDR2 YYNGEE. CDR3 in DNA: TGTGCCAGCAGCGCAGGGGGGCCCCTCTCCTACGAGCAGTACTTC. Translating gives CASSAGGPLSYEQYF.

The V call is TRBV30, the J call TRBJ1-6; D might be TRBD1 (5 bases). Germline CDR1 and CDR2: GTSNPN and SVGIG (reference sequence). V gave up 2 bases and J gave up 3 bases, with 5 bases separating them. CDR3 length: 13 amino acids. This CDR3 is CAWSQGYNSPLHF. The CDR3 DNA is TGTGCCTGGAGTCAGGGCTATAATTCACCCCTCCACTTT.

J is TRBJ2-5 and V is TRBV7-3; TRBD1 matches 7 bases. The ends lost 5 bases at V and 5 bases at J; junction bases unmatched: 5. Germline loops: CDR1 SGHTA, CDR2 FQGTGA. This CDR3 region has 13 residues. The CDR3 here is CASSPQDRETQYF. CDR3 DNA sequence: TGTGCCAGCAGCCCCCAGGACAGGGAGACCCAGTACTTC.

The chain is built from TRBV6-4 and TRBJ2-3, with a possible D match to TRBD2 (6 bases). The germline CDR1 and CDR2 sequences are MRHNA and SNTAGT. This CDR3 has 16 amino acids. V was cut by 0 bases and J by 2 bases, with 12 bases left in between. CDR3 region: CASSDSNSGFTDTQYF. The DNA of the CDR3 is TGTGCCAGCAGTGACTCGAATAGCGGTTTCACAGATACGCAGTATTTT.

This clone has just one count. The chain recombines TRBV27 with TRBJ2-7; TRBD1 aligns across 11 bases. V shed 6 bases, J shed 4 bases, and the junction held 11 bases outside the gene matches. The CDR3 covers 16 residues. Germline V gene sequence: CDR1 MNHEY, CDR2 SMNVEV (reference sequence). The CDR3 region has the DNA TGTGCCAGCAGCCGGATTCCGGGACAGGGGGAATACGAGCAGTACTTC. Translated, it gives CASSRIPGQGEYEQYF.

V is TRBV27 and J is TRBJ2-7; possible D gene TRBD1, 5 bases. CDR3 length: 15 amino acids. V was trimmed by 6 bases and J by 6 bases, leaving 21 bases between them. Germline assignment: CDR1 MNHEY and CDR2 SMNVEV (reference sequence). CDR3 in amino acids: CASSPTRTQPGEQYF. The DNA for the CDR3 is TGTGCCAGCAGCCCCACCCGGACACAGCCGGGCGAGCAGTACTTC.

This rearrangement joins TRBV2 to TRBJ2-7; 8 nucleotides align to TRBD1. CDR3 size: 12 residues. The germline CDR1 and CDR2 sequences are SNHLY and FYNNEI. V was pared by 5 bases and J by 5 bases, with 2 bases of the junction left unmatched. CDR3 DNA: TGTGCCAGCAGTAAGGACAGGGACGAGCAGTACTTC. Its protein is CASSKDRDEQYF.

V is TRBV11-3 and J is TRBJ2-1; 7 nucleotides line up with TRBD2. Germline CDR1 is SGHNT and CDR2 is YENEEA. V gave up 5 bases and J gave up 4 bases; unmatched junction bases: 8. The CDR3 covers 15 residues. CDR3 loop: CASSRGDLVYNEQFF. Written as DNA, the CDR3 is TGTGCCAGCAGCCGGGGGGACTTGGTATACAATGAGCAGTTCTTC.

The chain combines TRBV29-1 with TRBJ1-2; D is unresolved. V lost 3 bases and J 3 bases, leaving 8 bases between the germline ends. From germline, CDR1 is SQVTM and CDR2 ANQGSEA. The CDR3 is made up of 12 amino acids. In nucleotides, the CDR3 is TGCAGCGTTGATGCGCAGGACTATGGCTACACCTTC. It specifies CSVDAQDYGYTF.

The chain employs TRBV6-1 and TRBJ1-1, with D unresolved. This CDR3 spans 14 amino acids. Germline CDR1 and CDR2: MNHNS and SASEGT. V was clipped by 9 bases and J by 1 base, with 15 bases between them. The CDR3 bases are TGTGCCAGTCAAAGTAGAACGGGGAACACTGAAGCTTTCTTT. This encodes CASQSRTGNTEAFF.

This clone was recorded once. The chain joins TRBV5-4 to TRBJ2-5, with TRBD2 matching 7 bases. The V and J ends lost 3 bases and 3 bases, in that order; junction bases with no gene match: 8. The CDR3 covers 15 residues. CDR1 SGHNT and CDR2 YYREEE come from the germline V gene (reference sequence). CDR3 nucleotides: TGTGCCAGCAGCTACTACTCGGGGGGTAAAGAGACCCAGTACTTC. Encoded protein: CASSYYSGGKETQYF.

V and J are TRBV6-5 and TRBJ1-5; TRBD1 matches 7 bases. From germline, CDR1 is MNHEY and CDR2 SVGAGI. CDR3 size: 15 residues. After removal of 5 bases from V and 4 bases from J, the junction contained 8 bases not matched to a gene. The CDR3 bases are TGTGCCAGCAGTCCCGGGACAGTGTGGAATCAGCCCCAGCATTTT. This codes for CASSPGTVWNQPQHF.

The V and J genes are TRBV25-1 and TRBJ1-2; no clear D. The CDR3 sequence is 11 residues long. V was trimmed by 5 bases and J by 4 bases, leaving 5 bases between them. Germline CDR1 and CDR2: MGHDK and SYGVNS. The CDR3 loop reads CASSYAYGYTF. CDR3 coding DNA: TGTGCCAGCAGTTATGCCTATGGCTACACCTTC.

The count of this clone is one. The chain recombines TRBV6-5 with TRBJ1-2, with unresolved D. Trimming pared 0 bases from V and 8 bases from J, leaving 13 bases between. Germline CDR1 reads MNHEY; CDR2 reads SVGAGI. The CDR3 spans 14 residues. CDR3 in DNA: TGTGCCAGCAGTTACTCGGATCTGTCTAGGGGCTACACCTTC. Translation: CASSYSDLSRGYTF.

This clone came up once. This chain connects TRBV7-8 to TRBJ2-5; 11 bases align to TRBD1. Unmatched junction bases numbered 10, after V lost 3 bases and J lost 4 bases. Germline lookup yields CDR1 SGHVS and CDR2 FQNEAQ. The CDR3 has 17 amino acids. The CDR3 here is CASSFSDRGLFGETQYF. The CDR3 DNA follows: TGTGCCAGCAGCTTTTCGGACAGGGGGCTTTTCGGAGAGACCCAGTACTTC.

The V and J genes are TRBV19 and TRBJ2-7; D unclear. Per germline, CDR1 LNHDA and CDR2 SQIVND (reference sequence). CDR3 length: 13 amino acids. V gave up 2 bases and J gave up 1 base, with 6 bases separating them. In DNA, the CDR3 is TGTGCCAGTAGTATACCCCCTTCCTACGAGCAGTACTTC. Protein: CASSIPPSYEQYF.

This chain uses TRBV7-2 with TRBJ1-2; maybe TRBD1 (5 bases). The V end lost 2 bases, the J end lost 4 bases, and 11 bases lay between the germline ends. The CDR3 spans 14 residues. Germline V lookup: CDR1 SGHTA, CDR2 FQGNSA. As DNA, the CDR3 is TGTGCCAGCAGCTTATACCCAGGGATCTATGGCTACACCTTC. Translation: CASSLYPGIYGYTF.

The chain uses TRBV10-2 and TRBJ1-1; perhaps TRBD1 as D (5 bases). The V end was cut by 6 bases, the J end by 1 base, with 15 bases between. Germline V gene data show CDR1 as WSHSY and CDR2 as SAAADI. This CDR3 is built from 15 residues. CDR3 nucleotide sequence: TGCGCCAGCAGACGTGGGGCAGGCCCGAACACTGAAGCTTTCTTT. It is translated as CASRRGAGPNTEAFF.

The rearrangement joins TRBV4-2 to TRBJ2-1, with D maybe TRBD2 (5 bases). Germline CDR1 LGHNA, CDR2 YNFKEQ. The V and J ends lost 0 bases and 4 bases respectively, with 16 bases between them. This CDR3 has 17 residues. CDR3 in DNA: TGTGCCAGCAGCCAAGATCTGCGGGCCGTGGGGTACAATGAGCAGTTCTTC. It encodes CASSQDLRAVGYNEQFF.

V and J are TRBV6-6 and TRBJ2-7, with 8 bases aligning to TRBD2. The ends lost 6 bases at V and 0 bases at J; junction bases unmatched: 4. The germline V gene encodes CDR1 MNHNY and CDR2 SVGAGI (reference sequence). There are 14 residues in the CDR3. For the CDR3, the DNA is TGTGCCAGCAGGGGGACTAGTGCCTCCTACGAGCAGTACTTC. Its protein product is CASRGTSASYEQYF.

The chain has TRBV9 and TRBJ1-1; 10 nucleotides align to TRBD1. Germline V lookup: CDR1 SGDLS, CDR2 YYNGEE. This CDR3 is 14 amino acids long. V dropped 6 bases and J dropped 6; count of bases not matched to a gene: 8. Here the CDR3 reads CASKFGQGDSEAFF. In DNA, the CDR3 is TGTGCCAGCAAGTTCGGACAGGGGGATTCTGAAGCTTTCTTT.

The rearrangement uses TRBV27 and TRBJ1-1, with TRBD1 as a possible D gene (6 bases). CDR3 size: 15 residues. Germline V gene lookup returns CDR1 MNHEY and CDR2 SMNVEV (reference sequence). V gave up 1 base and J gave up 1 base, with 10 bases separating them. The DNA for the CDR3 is TGTGCCAGCAGTTTATTAGGGGGAGGGAACACTGAAGCTTTCTTT. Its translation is CASSLLGGGNTEAFF.